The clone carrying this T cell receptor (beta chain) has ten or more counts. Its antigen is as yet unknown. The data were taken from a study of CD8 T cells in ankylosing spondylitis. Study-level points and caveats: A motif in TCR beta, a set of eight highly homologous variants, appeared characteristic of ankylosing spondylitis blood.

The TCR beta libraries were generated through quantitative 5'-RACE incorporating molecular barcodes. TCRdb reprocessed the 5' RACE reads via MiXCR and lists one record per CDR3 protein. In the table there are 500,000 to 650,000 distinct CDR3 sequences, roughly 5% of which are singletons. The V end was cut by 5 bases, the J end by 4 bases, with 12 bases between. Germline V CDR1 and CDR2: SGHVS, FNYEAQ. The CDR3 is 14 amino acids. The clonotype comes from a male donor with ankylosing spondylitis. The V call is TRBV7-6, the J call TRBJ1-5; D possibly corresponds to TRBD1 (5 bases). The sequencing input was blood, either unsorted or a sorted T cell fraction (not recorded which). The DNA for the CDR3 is TGTGCCAGCAGCCTAACGGGGGAGAATCAGCCCCAGCATTTT. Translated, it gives CASSLTGENQPQHF.